These T cell receptor beta chains were read from a single sample in a study of blood T cell repertoires in COVID-19. This table comes from immunoSEQ multiplex PCR, and its TCRdb copy is limited to in-frame clones, with some not included. The sample yields around 180,000 clones, 85% to 90% seen once. The sample taken for sequencing was PBMCs or T cells enriched from blood (not recorded which). All receptors come from a woman aged 35 to 49 with acute COVID-19. Both conserved end residues are part of each CDR3.

v_gene	j_gene	CDR3aa
TRBV5-4	TRBJ1-3	CASSLWGGGNTIYF
TRBV20-1	TRBJ2-7	CSASRGQVAEQYF
TRBV5-5	TRBJ2-2	CASTPSVATGFTGELFF
TRBV30	TRBJ1-3	CAWSRTGSGNTIYF
TRBV18	TRBJ2-2	CASSPPEGTGELFF
TRBV6-5	TRBJ2-1	CASSYAGTGIVNEQFF
TRBV12-5	TRBJ1-3	CASGLGQLGGNTIYF
TRBV5-1	TRBJ2-1	CASSFTGTSIGHEQFF
TRBV19	TRBJ2-2	CASGDTGELFF
TRBV27	TRBJ2-7	CASRGAGSPTYEQYF
TRBV18	TRBJ2-1	CASSKKRTSGSNEQFF
TRBV10-1	TRBJ2-7	CASRLSRDRGTEQYF
TRBV9	TRBJ2-2	CASSSPGTGDTGELFF
TRBV5-4	TRBJ2-2	CASSYGLENTGELFF
TRBV5-5	TRBJ2-1	CASSWTGYNEQFF
TRBV4-2	TRBJ1-1	CASSHRQGGTEAFF
TRBV9	TRBJ1-3	CASSVNRAGNTIYF
TRBV6-1	TRBJ1-3	CASSGPQGTSLRGTIYF
TRBV19	TRBJ1-2	CASRLDIGVNYGYTF
TRBV5-1	TRBJ2-3	CASSFGAGQVLEYF
TRBV5-1	TRBJ1-2	CASSWRQGRNGYTF
TRBV2	TRBJ1-1	CASSAQGGDTEAFF
TRBV30	TRBJ1-2	CAWSVRRDRAPGGYTF
TRBV6-5	TRBJ1-5	CASSYKGVVNQPQHF
TRBV3-1/TRBV3-2	TRBJ1-6	CASRLSSSYNSPLHF
TRBV7-8	TRBJ1-5	CASSEGGARNQPQHF
TRBV7-6	TRBJ2-5	CASSLNSGLREETQYF
TRBV5-1	TRBJ2-2	CASSPNNQSIGTSSIGTGELFF
TRBV7-2	TRBJ2-7	CASSLSGAGASYEQYF
TRBV6-5	TRBJ2-6	CASRVTSGGANVLTF
TRBV9	TRBJ2-5	CASSVTQNQETQYF
TRBV5-4	TRBJ2-5	CASSPQRGGEETQYF
TRBV27	TRBJ1-2	CASSLSAGGSYGYTF
TRBV2	TRBJ1-4	CASSADRGANEKLFF
TRBV3-1/TRBV3-2	TRBJ1-6	CASSQEHPTAPNSPLHF
TRBV20-1	TRBJ2-7	CSAGLQYEQYF
TRBV4-2	TRBJ2-7	CASSQMAGRGYSYEQYF
TRBV7-3	TRBJ2-1	CASSLRRGGLNEQFF
TRBV20-1	TRBJ2-7	CSASRVAGDPSYEQYF